This passage covers 2 T cell receptor beta chains from one sample sequenced in a study of T cell responses to AZD1222 COVID-19 vaccine. Data came from immunoSEQ multiplex PCR; TCRdb stores just in-frame clones and leaves some out. Of 100,000 or so clones in the sample, approximately 88% were seen once. The sequenced sample was peripheral blood, obtained on day 0 of AZD1222 vaccination. These receptors all stem from an adult in good health.

The chain links TRBV2 to TRBJ2-3; unclear D gene. Germline lookup yields CDR1 SNHLY and CDR2 FYNNEI. The CDR3 totals 14 residues. V shed 6 bases and J shed 4 bases, with 14 bases lying between them. The CDR3 nucleotides read TGTGCCAGCAGAATTGCCGAGTTGGCAGATACGCAGTATTTT. This codes for CASRIAELADTQYF.

The CDR3 sequence is CASSETGGTGYRYGYTF. The CDR3 DNA reads TGTGCCAGTAGCGAAACCGGTGGGACAGGGTACCGCTATGGCTACACCTTC. This chain joins TRBV19 and TRBJ1-2; 9 bases fit TRBD1. Germline V CDR1 and CDR2: LNHDA, SQIVND (reference sequence). CDR3 length equals 17 residues. With 6 bases clipped from V and 4 bases from J, the junction kept 15 bases outside the gene matches.